This T cell receptor (beta chain) was documented in a study of blood T cell repertoires in COVID-19. Whole-study context: Italy, Spain and the United States were the sources of the convalescent and acute COVID-19 samples. Nucleic acid was either cDNA or gDNA, and it came from T cells, B-cell-depleted T cells, or PBMCs.

The V and J ends lost 3 bases and 4 bases respectively, with 10 bases between them. From germline, CDR1 is GTSNPN and CDR2 SVGIG (reference sequence). The CDR3 spans 12 residues. Original handling: Reference gene primer amplification gave nucleated cell count estimates. This table comes from immunoSEQ multiplex PCR, and its TCRdb copy is limited to in-frame clones, with some not included. From that table come the V and J calls and clone size; the DNA was used to work out D and trimming. The sample comprises roughly 40,000 clones, about 86% of which are singletons, and 59% rests with the top ten. The rearrangement joins TRBV30 to TRBJ2-7; possibly TRBD2 for D (6 bases). The clonotype originates from a man aged 65 to 85 with acute or convalescent COVID-19. Sequencing used peripheral blood. In nucleotides, the CDR3 is TGTGCCTGGAGGGGGGACTCATACGAGCAGTACTTC. Protein product: CAWRGDSYEQYF.